These 13 T cell receptor beta chains share one sample of origin, sequenced in a study of CD8 T cells in ankylosing spondylitis. TCRdb re-analysed the 5' RACE reads in MiXCR, keeping a single row per CDR3 protein. The sample consists of approximately 24,000 distinct CDR3 sequences, under 3% of them appearing once. The sequencing input was blood, either unsorted or a sorted T cell fraction (not recorded which). These receptors originate from a female donor with ankylosing spondylitis or in good health (not recorded which).

Many counts were recorded for this clonotype. The CDR3 nucleotides read TGTGCCAGCAGCGTAAGTCCCGGGGGTCTAGATACGCAGTATTTT. It codes for CASSVSPGGLDTQYF. The gene calls are TRBV9 and TRBJ2-3, with D tentatively TRBD2 (6 bases). Between the trimmed V and J ends, which lost 1 base and 5 bases, there was a span of 14 bases. Germline V lookup: CDR1 SGDLS, CDR2 YYNGEE. The CDR3 is 15 residues long.

By share of the sample, this clonotype is medium-sized. The chain links TRBV9 to TRBJ2-2, with a possible D match to TRBD2 (5 bases). V was pared by 0 bases and J by 4 bases, with 10 bases between. This CDR3 comprises 15 residues. Per germline, CDR1 SGDLS and CDR2 YYNGEE. As DNA, the CDR3 is TGTGCCAGCAGCGTAGAGGGAGTTGGCACCGGGGAGCTGTTTTTT. Protein sequence: CASSVEGVGTGELFF.

This clonotype was seen repeatedly, ten times or more. The V and J genes are TRBV9 and TRBJ2-2, with TRBD2 matching 8 bases. Losses at the gene ends were 0 bases for V and 6 bases for J; bases not matched to a gene: 1. This CDR3 is built from 14 residues. CDR1 and CDR2 (germline): SGDLS, YYNGEE. The CDR3 region is CASSVAGGAGELFF. The CDR3 DNA reads as TGTGCCAGCAGCGTAGCGGGGGGGGCCGGGGAGCTGTTTTTT.

The DNA for the CDR3 is TGTGCCAGCAGCGTAGCCTTGACGGGACGGACCTACGAGCAGTACTTC. Amino acids: CASSVALTGRTYEQYF. The J gene is TRBJ2-7, the V gene TRBV9, with D perhaps being TRBD1 or TRBD2 (5 bases each). Germline V gene data show CDR1 as SGDLS and CDR2 as YYNGEE. CDR3 size: 16 residues. The germline V and J ends were trimmed by 0 bases and 2 bases, with 15 bases remaining between them. Filled out from reference TRBV9 and TRBJ2-7, the complete variable domain reads DSGVTQTPKHLITATGQRVTLRCSPRSGDLSVYWYQQSLDQGLQFLIQYYNGEERAKGNILERFSAQQFPDLHSELNLSSLELGDSALYFCASSVALTGRTYEQYFGPGTRLTVT.

This clonotype was observed many times. V and J are TRBV9 and TRBJ2-2, with TRBD2 matching 8 bases. The CDR3 spans 15 residues. The ends lost 0 bases at V and 5 bases at J; junction bases unmatched: 3. From germline, CDR1 is SGDLS and CDR2 YYNGEE. CDR3 region: CASSVGPGGTGELFF. Here the CDR3 DNA reads TGTGCCAGCAGCGTAGGACCGGGAGGGACCGGGGAGCTGTTTTTT.

This clonotype qualifies as medium-sized. This chain links TRBV9 with TRBJ2-1, with D possibly being TRBD2 (8 bases). The germline V and J ends were trimmed by 3 bases and 5 bases, with 24 bases remaining between them. From germline, CDR1 is SGDLS and CDR2 YYNGEE. This CDR3 spans 18 amino acids. The CDR3 is CASSEGAASGGSHNEQFF. The CDR3, as DNA: TGTGCCAGCAGCGAGGGGGCGGCCAGCGGGGGCTCGCACAATGAGCAGTTCTTC.

Ten or more counts support this clonotype. The rearrangement links TRBV9 to TRBJ2-3, with a tentative D call TRBD2 (6 bases). This CDR3 has 17 residues. The germline V gene encodes CDR1 SGDLS and CDR2 YYNGEE. The ends were cut back, 3 bases at V and 2 bases at J, with 19 bases in the middle. The CDR3 spells CASSGGVGGVLTDTQYF. DNA of the CDR3: TGTGCCAGCAGCGGGGGCGTAGGCGGGGTACTCACAGATACGCAGTATTTT.

This clonotype appeared many times. The chain is built from TRBV9 and TRBJ1-6, with 8 nucleotides matching TRBD1. Germline V CDR1 and CDR2: SGDLS, YYNGEE. The CDR3 totals 15 residues. Unmatched junction bases numbered 6, after V lost 0 bases and J lost 10 bases. The DNA of the CDR3 is TGTGCCAGCAGCGTAGACGGACAGGGTCGATCACCCCTCCACTTT. Its protein product is CASSVDGQGRSPLHF. Filled out from reference TRBV9 and TRBJ1-6, the complete variable domain reads DSGVTQTPKHLITATGQRVTLRCSPRSGDLSVYWYQQSLDQGLQFLIQYYNGEERAKGNILERFSAQQFPDLHSELNLSSLELGDSALYFCASSVDGQGRSPLHFGNGTRLTVT.

This clonotype has just a few counts. V gene TRBV9 combines with J gene TRBJ2-6; D gene ambiguous. Germline V lookup: CDR1 SGDLS, CDR2 YYNGEE. The CDR3 length is 14 residues. Trimming stripped 0 bases from V and 0 bases from J, with 1 base between. The CDR3 bases are TGTGCCAGCAGCGTAGCCTCTGGGGCCAACGTCCTGACTTTC. Its protein product is CASSVASGANVLTF.

This clonotype was counted at least ten times. CDR3 loop: CASSVGSSGTYEQYF. The CDR3 DNA reads TGTGCCAGCAGCGTAGGTTCTAGCGGAACCTACGAGCAGTACTTC. The rearrangement joins TRBV9 to TRBJ2-7, with 7 bases identical to TRBD2. The junction had 5 bases not matched to a gene; V was cut back by 0 bases and J by 2 bases. The CDR3 is made up of 15 amino acids. Germline CDR1 is SGDLS and CDR2 is YYNGEE.

This clonotype was recorded at least ten times. The V call is TRBV9, the J call TRBJ2-1; 8 bases line up with TRBD2. CDR1 and CDR2 from the germline V gene are SGDLS and YYNGEE. There are 15 residues in the CDR3. Trimming removed 2 bases from V and 4 bases from J; junction bases left unmatched: 5. The DNA for the CDR3 is TGTGCCAGCAGCGTCGGGGGGGCCAGGTACAATGAGCAGTTCTTC. Its translation: CASSVGGARYNEQFF.

This clonotype was counted ten times or more. The V call is TRBV9, the J call TRBJ2-7, with TRBD1 identical over 9 bases. The germline gives CDR1 SGDLS, CDR2 YYNGEE. The CDR3 is 16 residues long. V dropped 4 bases and J dropped 4; count of bases not matched to a gene: 12. The DNA for the CDR3 is TGTGCCAGCAGCTCGGGTTTGAGGACAGGGGTGTACGAGCAGTACTTC. This translates into CASSSGLRTGVYEQYF.

This clonotype was counted at least ten times. The chain couples TRBV9 to TRBJ1-5, with 10 bases that match TRBD1. The CDR3 contains 15 residues. Germline loops: CDR1 SGDLS, CDR2 YYNGEE. Trimming cost V 0 bases and J 5 bases; bases outside gene matches: 2. CDR3 nucleotides: TGTGCCAGCAGCGTAGAGGACAGGGGGGATCAGCCCCAGCATTTT. As protein: CASSVEDRGDQPQHF. The whole variable domain, filled in from reference TRBV9 and TRBJ1-5, reads DSGVTQTPKHLITATGQRVTLRCSPRSGDLSVYWYQQSLDQGLQFLIQYYNGEERAKGNILERFSAQQFPDLHSELNLSSLELGDSALYFCASSVEDRGDQPQHFGDGTRLSIL.